The 8 T cell receptor beta chains in this list originate from one sample, sequenced in a study of T cell responses to AZD1222 COVID-19 vaccine. Assay used: immunoSEQ multiplex PCR; TCRdb lists only in-frame clones, some missing. The table includes fewer than 200,000 clones, about 92% detected once. This specimen consisted of peripheral blood, obtained on day 0 of AZD1222 vaccination. The receptor source for this set is an adult in good health.

This chain uses TRBV7-3 with TRBJ1-1; D may be TRBD1 (6 bases). The germline V gene has CDR1 SGHTA and CDR2 FQGTGA. Trimming left V 1 base short and J 1 base short, with 10 bases between. This CDR3 contains 15 residues. CDR3 sequence: CASSLMAGANTEAFF. The CDR3 nucleotides read TGTGCCAGCAGCTTAATGGCAGGGGCGAACACTGAAGCTTTCTTT.

J is TRBJ1-4 and V is TRBV4-3, with D unclear. This CDR3 region has 14 residues. Germline V lookup: CDR1 LGHNA, CDR2 YSLEER. The V gene lost 2 bases and the J gene lost 1 base, with 5 bases spanning the gap. CDR3: CASSQTRTNEKLFF. Written as DNA, the CDR3 is TGCGCCAGCAGCCAAACAAGAACTAATGAAAAACTGTTTTTT.

The chain joins TRBV19 to TRBJ1-5; 7 positions agree with TRBD1. Germline loops: CDR1 LNHDA, CDR2 SQIVND (reference sequence). The V segment lost 5 bases and the J segment 4 bases; nucleotides outside the gene matches: 8. This CDR3 has 15 residues. The CDR3 nucleotides read TGTGCCAGTAGTTCCCGGGACAGAGTTAATCAGCCCCAGCATTTT. As protein: CASSSRDRVNQPQHF.

The rearrangement joins TRBV4-2 to TRBJ2-1, with 11 bases fitting TRBD2. The V and J ends lost 1 base and 8 bases, in that order; junction bases with no gene match: 16. The CDR3 has 19 amino acids. The germline CDR1 and CDR2 sequences are LGHNA and YNFKEQ. CDR3 residues: CASSQVFLDIAGGKDEQFF. Here the CDR3 DNA reads TGTGCCAGCAGCCAAGTTTTCCTTGACATAGCGGGGGGGAAGGATGAGCAGTTCTTC.

The sample holds one count of this clone. An end of the junction differs from the germline gene, which may be a read error. The chain joins TRBV27 to TRBJ1-2, with 7 bases that match TRBD1. CDR1 MNHEY and CDR2 SMNVEV come from the germline V gene (reference sequence). The CDR3 is made up of 17 amino acids. CDR3 coding DNA: TGTGCCAGCTGTTTCCGTCCCACAGGGGTGAGATGTCGTGGCTACACCTTC. This translates into CASCFRPTGVRCRGYTF.

The chain joins TRBV5-1 to TRBJ1-2, with D perhaps matching TRBD1 (6 bases). The V and J ends lost 0 bases and 8 bases respectively, with 14 bases between them. The CDR3 spans 14 residues. CDR1 and CDR2 from the germline V gene are SGHRS and YFSETQ. CDR3 coding DNA: TGCGCCAGCAGCTTGGAAGGCAGGGGTGACGGCTACACCTTC. Its translation: CASSLEGRGDGYTF.

The V call is TRBV6-2 or TRBV6-3, the J call TRBJ1-5, with a possible D match to TRBD1 (6 bases). The V gene's germline CDR1 is MNHEY and CDR2 SVGEGT. The V gene lost 6 bases and the J gene lost 2 bases, with 14 bases spanning the gap. The length of the CDR3 is 15 residues. CDR3 protein: CASSSPRGGNQPQHF. The CDR3, as DNA: TGTGCCAGCAGCTCCCCCAGGGGTGGCAATCAGCCCCAGCATTTT.

The rearrangement joins TRBV6-2 or TRBV6-3 to TRBJ1-6; 8 nucleotides line up with TRBD1. The germline CDR1 and CDR2 sequences are MNHEY and SVGEGT. This CDR3 is 14 amino acids long. V was pared by 0 bases and J by 10 bases, with 2 bases of the junction left unmatched. The CDR3 DNA reads TGTGCCAGCAGTTACTCGGACAGGGAATCACCCCTCCACTTT. It codes for CASSYSDRESPLHF.